This T cell receptor (beta chain) was recovered during a study of identical twins. Study results and limitations: Twins' excess sharing was less marked for out-of-frame beta sequences. Fewer insertions characterized abundant cord blood beta clonotypes, whereas memory repertoires showed none.

Healthy Caucasians supplied all donations. A universal primer site was created by template switching, with the cDNA bearing unique molecular identifiers. TCRdb re-called the 5' RACE reads with MiXCR, one entry per CDR3 protein. The table records about 890,000 distinct CDR3 sequences, roughly an eighth of them present only once. A note on this clonotype: What it recognizes is unknown.

The CDR3 has 16 amino acids. The V gene's germline CDR1 is LNHNV and CDR2 YYDKDF (reference sequence). V was trimmed by 3 bases and J by 4 bases, leaving 18 bases between them. The sample was also linked to a second study, of yellow fever vaccine responses in identical twins.

The chain combines TRBV15 with TRBJ1-2, with D possibly matching TRBD1 (5 bases). The sequence derives from a woman between 18 and 29 years old in good health. Sequenced sample: PBMCs. The CDR3 DNA reads as TGTGCCACCAGCAGTACGACAGTAACGGCTAGCTATGGCTACACCTTC. Amino acids: CATSSTTVTASYGYTF.